The T cell receptor (beta chain) under discussion was sequenced for a study of STAT5B mutations in CD4+ large granular lymphocyte leukemia (dated by TCRdb to 2021 to 2024). About the investigation overall: Among healthy controls, the CDR3 'QG' motif was associated with a particular HLA allele. Flow cytometry performed on FACSCanto II or FACSVerse showed that the purified fractions had more than 95% purity among lymphocytes. The study compared the TCRbeta repertoires of patients with CD4+ T-cell large granular lymphocyte leukemia against those of healthy blood donors.

General study outcomes and caveats: The data were not HLA-matched, and the relatively small sample size could explain the higher clonality seen in CD4+ compared with CD8+ T-LGLL. Enrichment of TRBV06-family usage was observed among the top patient clones (8/27) relative to healthy controls (2/35). CD4-sorted patient repertoires appeared more clonal than healthy CD4+ repertoires, and this difference persisted after removing the putative leukemic clones. The main leukemic clonotypes were found to be private to each patient, although around 25% of the main leukemic clonotypes were detected at low frequency in the non-leukemic repertoires of other patients.

Between the V and J ends, shortened by 4 bases and 0 bases respectively, the junction contains 18 bases. The CDR3 runs 17 amino acids, cysteine and phenylalanine included. CDR3 DNA only is kept here, 51 bases in frame from base 1. The germline V gene supplies CDR1 SGDLS and CDR2 YYNGEE. TCRbeta rearrangements were sequenced from genomic DNA using the immunoSEQ assay at survey resolution. The original methods were these. In the TCR sequencing data, the smallest productive clonotype frequency that could be detected was 2.59 x 10-5. Only productive TCRbeta rearrangements, defined as complete and in-frame sequences, were included in the analyses. Simpson clonality, calculated in the immunoSEQ Analyzer version 3.0, was used as the measure of sample clonality. Clones were binned by frequency as very rare, small, medium, large (1-20%) or hyperexpanded (>20%). Generation probabilities were estimated with OLGA 1.2.3, V-gene circos plots were made with VDJtools, specificities were looked up in VDJdb, and CDR3 motifs were identified with GLIPH. Sourced from immuneACCESS, this table was stored by TCRdb with only in-frame sequences that have V and J called. A share of the clones is absent; for the studies checked, an unresolved V gene accounts for under half, and the remainder has no known explanation. V and J calls plus clone size are reproduced from that table; the DNA served to infer D and trimming. The table for this sample lists tens of thousands of clones; less than 80% of them were counted only once. The biggest ten clones account for 0.5% to 0.65% of the sample.

Healthy controls were 35 to 40 blood donors whose buffy coats came from the Finnish Red Cross blood service. All TCR-sequenced material derived from peripheral blood: patient blood samples and healthy donor buffy coats. Ficoll-Hypaque gradient centrifugation was used to isolate peripheral blood mononuclear cells. CD4+ cells were magnetically purified from the buffy coats of healthy controls. The Gentra Puregene Cell and Tissue kit was used for genomic DNA extraction, and quantification was performed on a Qubit 2.0 fluorometer. For this clone: Which antigen it targets is not known. Qualities for individual bases were not recorded, and no much larger clone is one base off.

The sequence is built from TRBV9 and TRBJ2-3, and perhaps TRBD1 as D gene, on 6 matching bases. This clonotype was obtained from a human donor in good health. Input material: CD4+ T cells from blood buffy coats. The DNA reads as follows: TGTGCCAGCAGCCCAAGGGGGACATACCTTAGCACAGATACGCAGTATTTT. Its coded protein is CASSPRGTYLSTDTQYF.